Listed here are 22 T cell receptor beta chains from one sample, sequenced in a study of T cell responses to AZD1222 COVID-19 vaccine. Some clones are missing from TCRdb's copy, which holds only in-frame ones; the method was immunoSEQ multiplex PCR. This table has about 68,000 clones, more than 80% appearing once. The source material was peripheral blood, sampled on day 0 of AZD1222 vaccination. Receptor source: an adult in good health.

This chain links TRBV29-1 with TRBJ1-2; no firm D call. With 1 base removed from V and 4 bases from J, the gap between germline ends came to 10 bases. CDR1 is SQVTM, CDR2 ANQGSEA, per germline. The CDR3 covers 13 residues. The CDR3 region is CSVEVTRTYGYTF. CDR3 DNA sequence: TGCAGCGTTGAAGTCACAAGGACCTATGGCTACACCTTC. Full variable domain (remainder filled in from reference TRBV29-1 and TRBJ1-2): SAVISQKPSRDICQRGTSLTIQCQVDSQVTMMFWYRQQPGQSLTLIATANQGSEATYESGFVIDKFPISRPNLTFSTLTVSNMSPEDSSIYLCSVEVTRTYGYTFGSGTRLTVV.

V and J are TRBV9 and TRBJ2-3; 9 positions match TRBD2. V gave up 0 bases and J gave up 3 bases; unmatched junction bases: 5. CDR1 is SGDLS, CDR2 YYNGEE, per germline. This CDR3 region has 16 residues. The CDR3 nucleotides are TGTGCCAGCAGCGTAGGTAATAGCGGGAGAACAGATACGCAGTATTTT. Residues: CASSVGNSGRTDTQYF.

The rearrangement links TRBV15 to TRBJ1-2, with 8 positions matching TRBD1. The CDR3 is 18 residues long. V trimming: 3 bases; J trimming: 3 bases; junction bases outside the gene matches: 15. The V gene's germline CDR1 is LNHNV and CDR2 YYDKDF (reference sequence). Here the CDR3 reads CATSSNPSTGAYDYGYTF. In DNA form, the CDR3 reads TGTGCCACCAGCAGTAACCCTTCGACAGGGGCGTACGACTATGGCTACACCTTC.

This chain connects TRBV28 to TRBJ1-2; no reliable D call. CDR3 size: 12 residues. Germline V gene sequence: CDR1 MDHEN, CDR2 SYDVKM. Trimming left V 3 bases short and J 8 bases short, with 10 bases between. CDR3 DNA sequence: TGTGCCAGCAGTTTGAAGTCCTACGGCTACACCTTC. This translates into CASSLKSYGYTF.

This rearrangement joins TRBV7-9 to TRBJ1-3; no definite D call. Germline CDR1 SEHNR, CDR2 FQNEAQ (reference sequence). The V end lost 2 bases, the J end lost 9 bases, and 5 bases lay between the germline ends. The CDR3 runs 11 residues. Written as DNA, the CDR3 is TGTGCCAGCAGCTTAACCGGCACCATATATTTT. Protein: CASSLTGTIYF.

This clone was seen a single time. This rearrangement joins TRBV11-3 to TRBJ2-2; D tentatively reads TRBD1 or TRBD2 (5 bases each). Germline V CDR1 and CDR2: SGHNT, YENEEA. CDR3 size: 15 residues. Trimming stripped 4 bases from V and 1 base from J, with 10 bases between. CDR3 nucleotide sequence: TGTGCCAGCAGCTCAGGGACGAAGAACACCGGGGAGCTGTTTTTT. It encodes CASSSGTKNTGELFF.

This chain connects TRBV12-3 or TRBV12-4 to TRBJ2-5; possibly TRBD1 for D (7 bases). With 6 bases removed from V and 5 bases from J, the gap between germline ends came to 10 bases. The CDR3 length is 12 residues. The CDR3 bases are TGTGCCAGCAGGACAGGGAGGGAGACCCAGTACTTC. This codes for CASRTGRETQYF.

The chain combines TRBV19 with TRBJ1-1, with D perhaps TRBD1 (5 bases). V was clipped by 7 bases and J by 2 bases, with 17 bases between them. This CDR3 has 15 amino acids. Germline V CDR1 and CDR2: LNHDA, SQIVND (reference sequence). Written as DNA, the CDR3 is TGTGCCAGTATCCCGACCGGGGGAGGAAACACTGAAGCTTTCTTT. The encoded protein is CASIPTGGGNTEAFF.

This chain uses TRBV7-2 with TRBJ1-2; D remains unclear. Per the germline V gene, CDR1 is SGHTA and CDR2 is FQGNSA. The V and J ends lost 0 bases and 0 bases respectively, with 5 bases between them. The CDR3 is 14 residues long. The CDR3 coding sequence is TGTGCCAGCAGCTTAGCCCCTTCTAACTATGGCTACACCTTC. This gives the protein CASSLAPSNYGYTF. The whole variable domain, filled in from reference TRBV7-2 and TRBJ1-2, reads GAGVSQSPSNKVTEKGKDVELRCDPISGHTALYWYRQSLGQGLEFLIYFQGNSAPDKSGLPSDRFSAERTGGSVSTLTIQRTQQEDSAVYLCASSLAPSNYGYTFGSGTRLTVV.

The CDR3 DNA sequence: TGCGCCAGCAGCTACTCCGGGACGGCGAGCTCTGGAAACACCATATATTTT. It specifies CASSYSGTASSGNTIYF. This sequence joins TRBV5-1 and TRBJ1-3; D is possibly TRBD1 (5 bases). The V end was cut by 3 bases, the J end by 0 bases, with 16 bases between. The CDR3 contains 17 residues. Germline-derived CDR1 and CDR2 are SGHRS and YFSETQ.

The V and J genes are TRBV3-1 (or the pseudogene TRBV3-2) and TRBJ2-3; D unclear. This CDR3 spans 14 amino acids. Trimming took 4 bases from V and 1 from J, leaving 9 bases between them. CDR1 and CDR2 from the germline V gene are LGHDT and YNNKEL (reference sequence). The CDR3 loop reads CASSLSRGTDTQYF. CDR3 in DNA: TGTGCCAGCAGCCTTTCGCGAGGCACAGATACGCAGTATTTT.

The chain has TRBV3-1 (or the pseudogene TRBV3-2) and TRBJ1-2; TRBD1 might be the D (5 bases). Germline V lookup: CDR1 LGHDT, CDR2 YNNKEL (reference sequence). The CDR3 is made up of 14 amino acids. V gave up 4 bases and J gave up 3 bases, with 12 bases separating them. The CDR3: CASSPWGDHYGYTF. DNA for the CDR3: TGTGCCAGCAGCCCGTGGGGGGACCACTATGGCTACACCTTC.

The chain couples TRBV28 to TRBJ1-1, with 9 bases that match TRBD1. The CDR3 is 15 amino acids. The V gene's germline CDR1 is MDHEN and CDR2 SYDVKM. The junction had 11 bases not matched to a gene; V was cut back by 3 bases and J by 9 bases. CDR3 amino acids: CASSFTGGPEMQAFF. Here the CDR3 DNA reads TGTGCCAGCAGTTTTACAGGGGGCCCGGAAATGCAAGCTTTCTTT.

The chain couples TRBV7-2 to TRBJ2-7; D uncertain. Trimming cost V 3 bases and J 3 bases, with 9 bases left between them. The CDR3 has 13 amino acids. CDR1 and CDR2 (germline): SGHTA, FQGNSA. The CDR3 DNA sequence: TGTGCCAGCAGCTTCGCTGGAGACTACGAGCAGTACTTC. It codes for CASSFAGDYEQYF.

This chain joins TRBV5-1 and TRBJ1-1; unclear D gene. Germline loops: CDR1 SGHRS, CDR2 YFSETQ. The ends were cut back, 0 bases at V and 4 bases at J, with 10 bases in the middle. CDR3 length: 14 amino acids. The CDR3 spells CASSLAGTGTEAFF. The DNA for the CDR3 is TGCGCCAGCAGCTTGGCCGGCACGGGCACTGAAGCTTTCTTT.

CDR3 DNA sequence: TGTGCCTGGACTCGAAGACAGAACACTGAAGCTTTCTTT. As protein: CAWTRRQNTEAFF. The chain carries TRBV30 and TRBJ1-1; D gene unclear. The germline V and J ends were trimmed by 4 bases and 1 base, with 10 bases remaining between them. This CDR3 has 13 residues. Germline V gives CDR1 GTSNPN, CDR2 SVGIG (reference sequence).

The genes are TRBV6-2 or TRBV6-3 and TRBJ2-7, with unresolved D. The CDR3 has 14 amino acids. With 5 bases removed from V and 1 base from J, the gap between germline ends came to 12 bases. The V gene's germline CDR1 is MNHEY and CDR2 SVGEGT. This CDR3 is CASSLQDGSYEQYF. The CDR3 bases are TGTGCCAGCAGTCTTCAGGACGGTTCCTACGAGCAGTACTTC.

The chain uses TRBV18 and TRBJ1-4; D is ambiguous. CDR1 and CDR2 from the germline V gene are KGHSH and LQKENI. V dropped 1 base and J dropped 7 bases, with 13 bases sitting between them. CDR3 length: 15 amino acids. The CDR3 DNA reads as TGTGCCAGCTCACCACAAGAGGCTCGGAGTGAAAAACTGTTTTTT. Residues: CASSPQEARSEKLFF.

Written as DNA, the CDR3 is TGTGCCAGCAGCGTAAAAACGGGGGGTACTTACAATGAGCAGTTCTTC. Translated, it gives CASSVKTGGTYNEQFF. The chain carries TRBV5-4 and TRBJ2-1; 7 bases are a match to TRBD2. Losses at the gene ends were 4 bases for V and 4 bases for J; bases not matched to a gene: 11. The CDR3 spans 16 residues. The germline V gene has CDR1 SGHNT and CDR2 YYREEE (reference sequence). The full variable domain, in which reference TRBV5-4 and TRBJ2-1 provide the parts outside the CDR3, is ETGVTQSPTHLIKTRGQQVTLRCSSQSGHNTVSWYQQALGQGPQFIFQYYREEENGRGNFPPRFSGLQFPNYSSELNVNALELDDSALYLCASSVKTGGTYNEQFFGPGTRLTVL.

J is TRBJ2-2 and V is TRBV28, with no clear D. The germline V gene encodes CDR1 MDHEN and CDR2 SYDVKM. Between the trimmed V and J ends, which lost 3 bases and 6 bases, there was a span of 5 bases. The CDR3 has 12 residues. Here the CDR3 DNA reads TGTGCCAGCAGTTTCGGTGCCGGGGAGCTGTTTTTT. Its protein product is CASSFGAGELFF.

The rearrangement uses TRBV28 and TRBJ1-4; no clear D. V was clipped by 7 bases and J by 0 bases, with 6 bases between them. Looked up from germline, CDR1 is MDHEN and CDR2 is SYDVKM. CDR3 size: 13 residues. CDR3 region: CASKAATNEKLFF. The CDR3 DNA reads TGTGCCAGCAAGGCTGCAACTAATGAAAAACTGTTTTTT.

The chain uses TRBV5-1 and TRBJ2-3; the D gene is possibly TRBD1 (5 bases). CDR1 and CDR2 (germline): SGHRS, YFSETQ. This CDR3 has 14 amino acids. V was pared by 0 bases and J by 5 bases, with 10 bases between. The CDR3 loop reads CASSLGQDKDTQYF. CDR3 sequence (DNA): TGCGCCAGCAGCTTGGGGCAGGACAAAGATACGCAGTATTTT.